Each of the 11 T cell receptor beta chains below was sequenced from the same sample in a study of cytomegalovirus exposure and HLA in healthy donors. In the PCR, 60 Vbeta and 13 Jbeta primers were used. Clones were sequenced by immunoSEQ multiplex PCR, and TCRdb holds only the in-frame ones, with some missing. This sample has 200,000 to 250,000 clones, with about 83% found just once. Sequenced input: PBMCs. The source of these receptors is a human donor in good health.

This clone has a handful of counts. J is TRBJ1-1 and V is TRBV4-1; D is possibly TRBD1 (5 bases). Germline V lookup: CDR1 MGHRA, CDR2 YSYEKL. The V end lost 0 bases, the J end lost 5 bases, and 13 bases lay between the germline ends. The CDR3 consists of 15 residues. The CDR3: CASSQDEFRGTEAFF. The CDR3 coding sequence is TGCGCCAGCAGCCAAGATGAGTTCCGGGGGACTGAAGCTTTCTTT.

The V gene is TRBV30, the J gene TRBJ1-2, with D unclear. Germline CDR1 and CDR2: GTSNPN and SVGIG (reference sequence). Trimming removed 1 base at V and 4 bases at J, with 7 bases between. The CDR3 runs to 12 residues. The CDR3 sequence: CAWSGQVYGYTF. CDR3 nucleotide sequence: TGTGCCTGGAGTGGTCAGGTCTATGGCTACACCTTC.

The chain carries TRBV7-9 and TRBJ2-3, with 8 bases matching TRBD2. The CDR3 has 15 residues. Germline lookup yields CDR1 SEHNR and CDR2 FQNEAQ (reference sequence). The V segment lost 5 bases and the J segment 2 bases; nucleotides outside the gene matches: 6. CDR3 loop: CASSALAGNTDTQYF. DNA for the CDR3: TGTGCCAGCAGCGCCTTAGCGGGAAACACAGATACGCAGTATTTT.

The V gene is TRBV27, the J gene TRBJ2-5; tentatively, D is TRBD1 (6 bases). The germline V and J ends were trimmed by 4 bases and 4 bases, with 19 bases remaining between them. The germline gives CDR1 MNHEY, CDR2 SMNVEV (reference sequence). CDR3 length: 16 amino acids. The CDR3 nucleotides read TGTGCCAGCAGTTCAAGAGTATTGGGACAAGCAGAGACCCAGTACTTC. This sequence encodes CASSSRVLGQAETQYF.

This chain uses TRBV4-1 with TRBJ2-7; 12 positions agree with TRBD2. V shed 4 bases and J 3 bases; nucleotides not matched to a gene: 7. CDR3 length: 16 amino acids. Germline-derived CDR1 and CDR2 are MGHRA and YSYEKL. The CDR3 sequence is CASSRVPGLAGYEQYF. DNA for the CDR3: TGCGCCAGCAGCCGCGTACCGGGACTAGCGGGCTACGAGCAGTACTTC.

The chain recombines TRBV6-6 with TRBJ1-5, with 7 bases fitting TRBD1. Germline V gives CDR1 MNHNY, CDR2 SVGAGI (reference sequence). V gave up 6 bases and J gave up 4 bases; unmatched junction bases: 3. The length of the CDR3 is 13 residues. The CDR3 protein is CASRLGQNQPQHF. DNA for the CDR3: TGTGCCAGCAGGTTGGGACAGAATCAGCCCCAGCATTTT.

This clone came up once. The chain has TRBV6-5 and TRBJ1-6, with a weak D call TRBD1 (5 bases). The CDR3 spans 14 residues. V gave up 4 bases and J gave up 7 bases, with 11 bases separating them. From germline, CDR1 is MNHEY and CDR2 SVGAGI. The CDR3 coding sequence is TGTGCCAGCAGTTCGGGGGTCGGAAATTCACCCCTCCACTTT. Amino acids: CASSSGVGNSPLHF.

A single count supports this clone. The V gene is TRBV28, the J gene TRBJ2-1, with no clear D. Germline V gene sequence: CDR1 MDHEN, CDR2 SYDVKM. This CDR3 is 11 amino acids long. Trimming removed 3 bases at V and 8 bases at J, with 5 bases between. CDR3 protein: CASSLSDEQFF. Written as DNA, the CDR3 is TGTGCCAGCAGTTTGTCCGATGAGCAGTTCTTC.

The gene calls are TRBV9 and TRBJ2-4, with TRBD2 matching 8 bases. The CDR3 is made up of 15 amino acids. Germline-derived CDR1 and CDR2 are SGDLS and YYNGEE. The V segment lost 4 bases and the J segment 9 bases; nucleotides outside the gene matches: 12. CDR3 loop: CASSKQGTSRGIQYF. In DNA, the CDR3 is TGTGCCAGCAGCAAGCAGGGGACTAGTCGTGGCATTCAGTACTTC.

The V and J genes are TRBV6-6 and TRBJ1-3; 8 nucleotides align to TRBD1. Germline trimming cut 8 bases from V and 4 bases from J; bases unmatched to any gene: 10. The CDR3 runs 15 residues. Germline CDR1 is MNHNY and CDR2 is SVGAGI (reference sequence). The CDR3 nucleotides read TGTGCCAGCGTATCGACAGGGGTCCCCGGAAACACCATATATTTT. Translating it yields CASVSTGVPGNTIYF.

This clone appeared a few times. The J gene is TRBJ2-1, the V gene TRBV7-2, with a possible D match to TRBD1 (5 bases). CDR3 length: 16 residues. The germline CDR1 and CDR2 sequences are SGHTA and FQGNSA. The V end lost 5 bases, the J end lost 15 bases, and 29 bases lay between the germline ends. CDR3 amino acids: CASSVAGSRAWAHPFF. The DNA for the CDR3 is TGTGCCAGCAGCGTGGCAGGGTCTCGTGCGTGGGCTCATCCGTTCTTC.